These T cell receptor beta chains were read from a single sample in a study of blood T cell repertoires in COVID-19. The repertoire was sequenced with immunoSEQ multiplex PCR; TCRdb's copy has only in-frame clones and lacks some. The data show 90,000 to 150,000 clones, around three quarters seen once. Sequencing was done on a sample of peripheral blood. The receptors stem from a woman at least 80 years old with acute or convalescent COVID-19. CDR3s include the opening cysteine and the closing phenylalanine or tryptophan. A D gene is named only where the DNA matches it firmly. Size is omitted from some rows. Given values are once, few, many or a class for expanded clones.

v_call,j_call,d_call,clone_size,cdr3_aa,cdr3_nt
TRBV5-6,TRBJ1-2,TRBD1,NA,CASSLGIGTANYGYTF,TGTGCCAGCAGCTTGGGGATAGGGACAGCCAACTATGGCTACACCTTC
TRBV28,TRBJ2-1,TRBD2,NA,CASSLGLAGGKEEFF,TGTGCCAGCAGTTTAGGGCTAGCGGGAGGGAAGGAGGAGTTCTTC
TRBV12-3/TRBV12-4,TRBJ2-7,NA,NA,CASSAWDTSEQYF,TGTGCCAGCAGTGCATGGGACACCTCCGAGCAGTACTTC
TRBV3-1/TRBV3-2,TRBJ2-5,TRBD2,NA,CASSQDQGSGSWETQYF,TGTGCCAGCAGCCAAGATCAAGGTAGCGGGAGCTGGGAGACCCAGTACTTC
TRBV11-2,TRBJ2-7,TRBD2,NA,CASSLTDGGGTYEQYF,TGTGCCAGCAGCTTAACTGACGGCGGGGGAACCTACGAGCAGTACTTC
TRBV7-2,TRBJ1-1,NA,NA,CASSFTRGRAVAFF,TGTGCCAGCAGCTTTACAAGAGGGCGGGCAGTAGCTTTCTTT
TRBV7-2,TRBJ1-6,TRBD1,few,CASSPLDRTYNSPLHF,TGTGCCAGCAGCCCCTTGGACAGGACGTATAATTCACCCCTCCACTTT
TRBV7-9,TRBJ2-2,TRBD1,NA,CASSPRQGAVGELFF,TGTGCCAGCAGCCCGAGACAGGGGGCTGTCGGGGAGCTGTTTTTT
TRBV15,TRBJ2-3,TRBD2,NA,CATSPRGTSGEPSTDTQYF,TGTGCCACCAGCCCCAGGGGAACTAGCGGAGAACCTAGCACAGATACGCAGTATTTT
TRBV7-2,TRBJ2-7,NA,NA,CASSLSGLPPSEQYF,TGTGCCAGCAGCTTGTCTGGACTCCCCCCCTCCGAGCAGTACTTC
TRBV2,TRBJ2-2,NA,NA,CASRRLLNTGELFF,TGTGCCAGCAGGCGGTTGTTGAACACCGGGGAGCTGTTTTTT
TRBV5-1,TRBJ1-4,NA,NA,CASSLARRGGEKLFF,TGCGCCAGCAGCTTGGCAAGGCGGGGCGGTGAAAAACTGTTTTTT
TRBV13,TRBJ2-7,TRBD2,NA,CASSLTSGRIYEQYF,TGTGCCAGCAGCTTAACTAGCGGGAGGATCTACGAGCAGTACTTC
TRBV2,TRBJ2-7,NA,NA,CASTLSPGMVEQYF,TGTGCCAGTACCCTGAGTCCGGGGATGGTCGAGCAGTACTTC
TRBV28,TRBJ2-7,TRBD2,NA,CASNEARFSGRVDEQYF,TGTGCCAGCAATGAAGCGCGGTTTAGCGGGAGGGTCGACGAGCAGTACTTC
TRBV2,TRBJ1-3,NA,once,CASKGGATYSGNTIYF,TGTGCCAGCAAGGGCGGGGCAACTTACTCTGGAAACACCATATATTTT
TRBV28,TRBJ1-2,NA,NA,CATHGGRHGYTF,TGTGCCACTCACGGAGGGCGGCATGGCTACACCTTC
TRBV5-1,TRBJ2-1,TRBD2,once,CASSFVAGVVDNEQFF,TGCGCCAGCAGCTTTGTAGCGGGAGTGGTAGACAATGAGCAGTTCTTC
TRBV5-1,TRBJ1-1,TRBD1,few,CASSKGQPLGTEAFF,TGCGCCAGCAGCAAGGGACAGCCTTTGGGCACTGAAGCTTTCTTT
TRBV18,TRBJ2-3,TRBD2,NA,CASSLAGGFTDTQYF,TGTGCCAGCTCATTAGCGGGAGGCTTCACAGATACGCAGTATTTT
TRBV9,TRBJ2-5,TRBD2,NA,CASSVGPPSGGQETQYF,TGTGCCAGCAGCGTAGGTCCCCCCAGCGGGGGCCAAGAGACCCAGTACTTC
TRBV7-2,TRBJ2-1,NA,once,CASSPQPSVYNEQFF,TGTGCCAGCAGCCCACAACCTTCTGTCTACAATGAGCAGTTCTTC
TRBV7-8,TRBJ1-3,TRBD1,NA,CASSPSTGVQENTIYF,TGTGCCAGCAGTCCGTCGACAGGGGTACAGGAAAACACCATATATTTT
TRBV5-5,TRBJ1-6,NA,NA,CASSSLMGGNSPLHF,TGTGCCAGCAGCTCCCTCATGGGGGGGAACTCACCCCTCCACTTT
TRBV5-1,TRBJ2-5,TRBD1,NA,CASSLAGTGQETQYF,TGCGCCAGCAGCTTGGCTGGGACAGGCCAAGAGACCCAGTACTTC
TRBV19,TRBJ1-3,NA,once,CASTRASGNTIYF,TGTGCCAGTACGAGGGCCTCTGGAAACACCATATATTTT
TRBV19,TRBJ1-2,NA,NA,CASSPMNYGYTF,TGTGCCAGTAGTCCCATGAACTATGGCTACACCTTC
TRBV15,TRBJ2-2,NA,NA,CATSRGRGTGELFF,TGTGCCACCAGCAGAGGGAGAGGCACCGGGGAGCTGTTTTTT
TRBV19,TRBJ2-2,TRBD2,NA,CASSRLTSGILPGELFF,TGTGCCAGTAGTAGATTGACTAGCGGGATTCTCCCCGGGGAGCTGTTTTTT
TRBV30,TRBJ2-3,NA,NA,CAWSVGRRAPDTQYF,TGTGCCTGGAGTGTAGGGAGACGGGCCCCAGATACGCAGTATTTT
TRBV2,TRBJ2-3,TRBD1,NA,CASSGQGAGDTQYF,TGTGCCAGCAGTGGACAGGGGGCAGGAGATACGCAGTATTTT
TRBV27,TRBJ2-7,NA,NA,CASTDLGREDEQYF,TGTGCCAGCACCGACCTAGGTCGCGAGGACGAGCAGTACTTC
TRBV10-3,TRBJ1-1,NA,NA,CAISEQRENTEAFF,TGTGCCATCAGTGAACAACGGGAGAACACTGAAGCTTTCTTT
TRBV4-3,TRBJ2-1,NA,once,CASSQVGTLSNEQFF,TGCGCCAGCAGCCAAGTTGGGACTCTTTCCAATGAGCAGTTCTTC
TRBV25-1,TRBJ1-3,NA,NA,CASTDSISGNTIYF,TGTGCCAGCACCGACAGTATCTCTGGAAACACCATATATTTT
TRBV5-1,TRBJ2-3,TRBD1,NA,CASSLDRGDTDTQYF,TGCGCCAGCAGCTTGGACAGGGGGGACACAGATACGCAGTATTTT
TRBV11-2,TRBJ2-7,NA,NA,CASSLVSGSFSYEQYF,TGTGCCAGCAGCTTAGTGTCAGGCAGCTTTTCCTACGAGCAGTACTTC
TRBV11-2,TRBJ1-5,NA,NA,CASSLGGDQPQHF,TGTGCCAGCAGCTTAGGGGGGGACCAGCCCCAGCATTTT
TRBV3-1/TRBV3-2,TRBJ1-6,TRBD1,NA,CASSKRQGLNSPLHF,TGTGCCAGCAGTAAAAGACAGGGACTGAATTCACCCCTCCACTTT
TRBV7-8,TRBJ1-5,NA,NA,CASSLSRPGNQPQHF,TGTGCCAGCAGCTTATCGAGGCCGGGCAATCAGCCCCAGCATTTT
TRBV18,TRBJ1-3,TRBD1,NA,CASSPQGDSGNTIYF,TGTGCCAGCTCACCGCAGGGGGACTCTGGAAACACCATATATTTT
TRBV6-5,TRBJ1-6,TRBD1,few,CASSYFPGQGQSPLHF,TGTGCCAGCAGTTACTTCCCGGGACAGGGTCAATCACCCCTCCACTTT